Listed below are T cell receptor beta chains from one sample, sequenced in a study of Graves' ophthalmopathy and Graves' hyperthyroidism. MiXCR, applied by TCRdb to the multiplex PCR reads, yields one record per CDR3 protein. The sample lists around 1.1 million distinct CDR3 sequences; about two fifths were seen once. Sequencing was performed on peripheral blood or thyroid tissue (not recorded which). All receptors come from an adult man with Graves' hyperthyroidism. CDR3s include the opening cysteine and the closing phenylalanine or tryptophan.

TRBV10-3 | CAISDYSEARTEAFF
TRBV9 | CASSVETGWANVLTF
TRBV4-1 | CASSQRTEIGVAYF
TRBV20-1 | CSARETWVHAEAFF
TRBV18 | CASSTSPRETQYF
TRBV29-1 | CSSGRDGGYEQYF
TRBV20-1 | CSAKTGKVTEAFF
TRBV2 | CASKVRGLDGKLFF
TRBV7-2 | CASSLLRGGGYEQYF
TRBV5-6 | CASSQPYWDEQYF
TRBV5-1 | CASSLGDSFSPLHF
TRBV15 | CATSTRREGTEAFF
TRBV9 | CASSPGGGPYEQYF
TRBV20-1 | CSARDWDDSYEQYF
TRBV12-3/TRBV12-4 | CASSSGQGKETQYF
TRBV4-1 | CASSQALDQETQYF
TRBV7-9 | CASSSPSRQGEQYF
TRBV20-1 | CSATEQAPRETQYF
TRBV18 | CASSRNPGQGAYEQYF
TRBV7-9 | CASSPDTGTRLPGELFF
TRBV20-1 | CSASDRYQETQYF
TRBV9 | CVSSVEPGSETQYF
TRBV7-9 | CASSLAWSTGELFF
TRBV20-1 | CSAANSGRAGETQYF
TRBV11-2 | CASSPVVGGNSPLHF
TRBV9 | CASSVGSLGGLQETQYF
TRBV7-2 | CASSKGQAPYEQYF
TRBV6-5 | CASRERGLPTSYVATNEKLFF
TRBV7-9 | CASSTEDRGRAEQYF
TRBV14 | CASRHRQGGGYTF
TRBV5-5 | CASSFEGTLALREQYF
TRBV5-1 | CASSPATTGSSYEQYF
TRBV9 | CASSVVSEGTEAFF
TRBV29-1 | CSVEDWDSESSGNTIYF
TRBV29-1 | CSVEVDGSNEKLLF
TRBV10-3 | CAISESTGSNQPQHF
TRBV6-5 | CASSPGTGKSEAFF
TRBV5-1 | CASRQDRVGTYEQYF
TRBV2 | CASNRQGLLETQYF
TRBV20-1 | CSASRSGRAPFSEQYF
TRBV7-2 | CASSLAGDYYGYTF
TRBV9 | CASSVADTLYEQYF
TRBV7-3 | CASSPGTQGEAFF
TRBV7-2 | CASSHPQTGGYGYTF
TRBV2 | CASSEGQAGELFF